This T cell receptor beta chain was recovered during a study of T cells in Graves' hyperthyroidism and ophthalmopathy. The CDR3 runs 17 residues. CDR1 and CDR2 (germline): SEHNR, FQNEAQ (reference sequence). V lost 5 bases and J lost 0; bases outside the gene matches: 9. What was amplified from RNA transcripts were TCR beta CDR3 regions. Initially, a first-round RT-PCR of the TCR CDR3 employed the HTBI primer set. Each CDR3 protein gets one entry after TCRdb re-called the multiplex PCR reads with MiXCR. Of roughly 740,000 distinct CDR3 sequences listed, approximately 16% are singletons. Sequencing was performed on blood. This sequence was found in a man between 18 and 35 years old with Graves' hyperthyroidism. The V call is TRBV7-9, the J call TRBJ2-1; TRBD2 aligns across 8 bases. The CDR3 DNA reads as TGTGCCAGCAGCACACACTTAGCGGGGAGCTCCTACAATGAGCAGTTCTTC. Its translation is CASSTHLAGSSYNEQFF.